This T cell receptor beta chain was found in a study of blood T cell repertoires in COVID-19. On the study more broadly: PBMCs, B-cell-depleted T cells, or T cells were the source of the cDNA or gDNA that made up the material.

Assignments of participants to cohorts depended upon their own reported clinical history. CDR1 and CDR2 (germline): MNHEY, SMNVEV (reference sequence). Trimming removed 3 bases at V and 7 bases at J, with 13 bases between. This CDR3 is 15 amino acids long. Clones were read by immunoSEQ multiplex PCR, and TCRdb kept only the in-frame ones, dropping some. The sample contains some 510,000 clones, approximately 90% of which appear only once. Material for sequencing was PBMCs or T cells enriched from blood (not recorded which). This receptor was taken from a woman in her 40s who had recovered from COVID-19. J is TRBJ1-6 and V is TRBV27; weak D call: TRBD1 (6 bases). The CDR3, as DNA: TGTGCCAGCAGTTTCTTGCGGGGGGCGAATTCACCCCTCCACTTT. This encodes CASSFLRGANSPLHF.